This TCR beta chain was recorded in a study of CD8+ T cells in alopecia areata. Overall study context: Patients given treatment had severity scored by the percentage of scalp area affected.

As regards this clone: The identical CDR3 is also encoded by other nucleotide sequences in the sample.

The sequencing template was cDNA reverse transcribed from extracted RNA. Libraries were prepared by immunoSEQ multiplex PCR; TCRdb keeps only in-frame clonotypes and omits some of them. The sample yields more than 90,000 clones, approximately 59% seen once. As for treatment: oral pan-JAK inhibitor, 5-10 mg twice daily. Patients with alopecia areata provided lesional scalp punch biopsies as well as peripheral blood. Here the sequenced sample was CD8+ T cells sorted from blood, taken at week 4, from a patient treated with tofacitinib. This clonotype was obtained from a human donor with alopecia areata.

CDR3 residues: CASSPTPYEQYF. CDR3 nucleotide sequence: TGTGCCAGCAGTCCAACCCCCTACGAGCAGTACTTC. J is TRBJ2-7 and V is TRBV27; D is ambiguous. CDR1 and CDR2 (germline): MNHEY, SMNVEV (reference sequence). This CDR3 contains 12 residues. V gave up 5 bases and J gave up 2 bases, with 7 bases separating them.